A single sample is the source of the 31 T cell receptor beta chains below, sequenced in a study of identical twins listed by TCRdb under 2016. Receptors were amplified or captured by 5' RACE. Sequencing took place on an Illumina HiSeq 2000. TCRdb reprocessed the public reads (quality trimming at Q25 with fastp, clone calling with MiXCR) and kept in-frame beta chains. Rows merge per CDR3 protein into single entries with the most common DNA and genes. The sample profile shows under 250,000 distinct CDR3 sequences; 12% of them were found once. The ten largest account for under 4.5% of the sample. Another study also made use of these data, one on yellow fever vaccine responses in identical twins.

The sequencing sample was made of memory (CD45RO+) T cells sorted from blood. Taken with the paper, the label for cell subset or site translates to: CD45RO+ enriched T cells. Receptors were obtained from a young woman in good health.

Ten or more counts support this clonotype. The chain combines TRBV6-4 with TRBJ2-7; D remains ambiguous. Between the trimmed V and J ends, which lost 3 bases and 3 bases, there was a span of 12 bases. This CDR3 spans 14 amino acids. Germline lookup yields CDR1 MRHNA and CDR2 SNTAGT. The CDR3 is CASSEKAPYYEQYF. The DNA for the CDR3 is TGTGCCAGCAGTGAAAAGGCTCCCTACTACGAGCAGTACTTC.

In its sample, this clonotype was seen many times. J is TRBJ1-2 and V is TRBV29-1, with D possibly being TRBD1 (6 bases). The CDR3 has 13 amino acids. Germline V gene sequence: CDR1 SQVTM, CDR2 ANQGSEA. V was shortened by 7 bases and J by 0 bases, with 12 bases between the two germline ends. This CDR3 reads CSGRQGTNYGYTF. CDR3 sequence (DNA): TGCAGCGGGCGGCAGGGGACTAACTATGGCTACACCTTC. Variable domain in full (rest from reference TRBV29-1 and TRBJ1-2): SAVISQKPSRDICQRGTSLTIQCQVDSQVTMMFWYRQQPGQSLTLIATANQGSEATYESGFVIDKFPISRPNLTFSTLTVSNMSPEDSSIYLCSGRQGTNYGYTFGSGTRLTVV.

This clonotype was observed a few times. The genes are TRBV11-2 and TRBJ2-5; 9 bases are a match to TRBD2. Trimming at V came to 7 bases and at J to 5 bases, leaving 14 bases not matched to a gene. CDR1 and CDR2 from the germline V gene are SGHAT and FQNNGV. The length of the CDR3 is 16 residues. The CDR3 bases are TGTGCCAGCAAAGGGACTAGCCCTCTAATGGGGGAGACCCAGTACTTC. It is translated as CASKGTSPLMGETQYF.

V usage is TRBV5-6 and J usage is TRBJ2-2; tentatively, D is TRBD2 (5 bases). Deletions cut 5 bases from V and 2 bases from J, with 13 bases between. The CDR3 loop spans 15 amino acids. Germline loops: CDR1 SGHDT, CDR2 YYEEEE. CDR3: CASRIYGGNTGELFF. The CDR3 DNA is TGTGCCAGCAGGATATATGGAGGAAACACCGGGGAGCTGTTTTTT.

This clonotype was counted a few times. V and J are TRBV6-5 and TRBJ2-2; 15 bases fit TRBD2. Germline V lookup: CDR1 MNHEY, CDR2 SVGAGI. V was pared by 2 bases and J by 0 bases, with 1 base of the junction left unmatched. This CDR3 comprises 18 residues. This chain's CDR3 is CASSYRTSGRANTGELFF. The CDR3 nucleotides read TGTGCCAGCAGTTACAGGACTAGCGGGAGGGCGAACACCGGGGAGCTGTTTTTT.

V usage is TRBV7-3 and J usage is TRBJ2-1, with TRBD1 identical over 11 bases. Unmatched junction bases numbered 3, after V lost 1 base and J lost 7 bases. CDR1 is SGHTA, CDR2 FQGTGA, per germline. The length of the CDR3 is 15 residues. The CDR3 coding sequence is TGTGCCAGCAGCTTAAGGGGACAGGGGGTAAATGAGCAGTTCTTC. Its translation is CASSLRGQGVNEQFF.

The J gene is TRBJ1-2, the V gene TRBV6-5, with D unclear. In germline, CDR1 is MNHEY, CDR2 SVGAGI. The CDR3 extends over 14 amino acids. Trimming took off 3 bases at V and 4 bases at J, with 12 bases between the two ends. The CDR3 loop reads CASSYRQSTYGYTF. The CDR3, as DNA: TGTGCCAGCAGTTATCGGCAATCTACCTATGGCTACACCTTC.

On this clonotype: Its ends do not fully match the called genes, so a read error is possible. The gene calls are TRBV28 and TRBJ1-5; the D is unclear. CDR1 and CDR2 (germline): MDHEN, SYDVKM. This CDR3 spans 14 amino acids. This CDR3 is CASSPRVSSQPQHF. The CDR3 nucleotides read TGTGCCAGCAGCCCCCGTGTCAGCAGTCAGCCCCAGCATTTT.

The CDR3 nucleotides read TGTGCCAGCAGCTTAGTCCTTGGCGGGCAGGGGGCTGGATACGAGCAGTACTTC. This gives the protein CASSLVLGGQGAGYEQYF. V gene TRBV11-1 combines with J gene TRBJ2-7; 8 bases match TRBD1. This CDR3 region has 18 residues. Germline loops: CDR1 SGHAT, CDR2 FQDESV (reference sequence). Unmatched junction bases numbered 15, after V lost 1 base and J lost 4 bases.

This clonotype was detected ten times or more. The gene calls are TRBV20-1 and TRBJ1-5, with a possible D match to TRBD1 (6 bases). Trimming removed 7 bases at V and 0 bases at J, with 13 bases between. From germline, CDR1 is DFQATT and CDR2 SNEGSKA (reference sequence). CDR3 length: 14 residues. The CDR3 region is CSVPTGHSNQPQHF. CDR3 sequence (DNA): TGCAGTGTTCCGACAGGCCATAGCAATCAGCCCCAGCATTTT.

Concerning this clonotype itself: This sequence may be a read error, since a much larger clone differs from it by one base. V and J are TRBV6-2 or TRBV6-3 and TRBJ2-1; 7 bases are shared with TRBD2. Looked up from germline, CDR1 is MNHEY and CDR2 is SVGEGT. Losses at the gene ends were 7 bases for V and 7 bases for J; bases not matched to a gene: 7. This CDR3 region has 13 residues. The DNA for the CDR3 is TGTGCCAGCAACGAGCGGGAACATAATGAGCAGTTCTTC. Amino acid sequence: CASNEREHNEQFF.

The V and J genes are TRBV4-2 and TRBJ2-7; D is unclear. The germline V gene encodes CDR1 LGHNA and CDR2 YNFKEQ. V lost 2 bases to trimming and J lost 2 bases, with 7 bases between them. The CDR3 is 13 amino acids. The CDR3 nucleotides are TGTGCCAGCAGCCAAAAACCCCCCTACGAGCAGTACTTC. Protein: CASSQKPPYEQYF.

This clonotype was detected ten times or more. The chain combines TRBV5-1 with TRBJ1-2; 9 bases match TRBD1. The CDR3 is 14 amino acids. Germline values: CDR1 SGHRS, CDR2 YFSETQ. With V trimmed by 2 bases and J by 6 bases, 5 bases remained unmatched. The CDR3 DNA reads as TGCGCCAGCAGCTTACAGGGGGCAGGTGATGGCTACACCTTC. Its translation is CASSLQGAGDGYTF.

This chain joins TRBV29-1 and TRBJ2-6; D may be TRBD1 or TRBD2 (5 bases each). Trimming removed 3 bases at V and 1 base at J, with 10 bases between. Germline-derived CDR1 and CDR2 are SQVTM and ANQGSEA. The CDR3 totals 15 residues. CDR3 loop: CSVEARGSGANVLTF. For the CDR3, the DNA is TGCAGCGTTGAGGCGAGGGGTTCTGGGGCCAACGTCCTGACTTTC.

CDR3 coding DNA: TGCGCCAGCAGGACTGATAGTGATAGCACAGATACGCAGTATTTT. Its translation is CASRTDSDSTDTQYF. V usage is TRBV5-1 and J usage is TRBJ2-3; D not certain. The CDR3 sequence is 15 residues long. V lost 5 bases, J lost 0 bases, and 13 bases lay in between. Germline V lookup: CDR1 SGHRS, CDR2 YFSETQ.

This clonotype showed up many times. The chain has TRBV7-2 and TRBJ1-6, with 9 bases lining up with TRBD1. CDR1 SGHTA and CDR2 FQGNSA come from the germline V gene. The CDR3 is made up of 17 amino acids. Unmatched junction bases numbered 12, after V lost 2 bases and J lost 10 bases. For the CDR3, the DNA is TGTGCCAGCAGCTTAACGGGACAGGGAATTCTACGGTCACCCCTCCACTTT. Protein sequence: CASSLTGQGILRSPLHF.

The sample holds many counts of this clonotype. The chain uses TRBV14 and TRBJ2-1; TRBD2 agrees at 13 bases. V shed 5 bases and J 8 bases; nucleotides not matched to a gene: 9. The CDR3 has 16 residues. CDR1 SGHDN and CDR2 FVKESK come from the germline V gene. The CDR3 region is CASSAPGLAGRHEQFF. CDR3 DNA: TGTGCCAGCAGCGCCCCGGGACTAGCGGGAAGACATGAGCAGTTCTTC.

This clonotype was detected ten times or more. The V and J genes are TRBV29-1 and TRBJ1-1; TRBD1 is a possible D gene (5 bases). The CDR3 is 11 amino acids. Germline lookup yields CDR1 SQVTM and CDR2 ANQGSEA. V was trimmed by 7 bases and J by 6 bases, leaving 12 bases between them. CDR3 sequence (DNA): TGCAGCGGCCTTGGGGGGGCTGAAGCTTTCTTT. Protein: CSGLGGAEAFF.

This clonotype showed up just a few times. The chain is built from TRBV7-2 and TRBJ2-3, with 9 bases matching TRBD2. The CDR3 runs to 16 residues. Germline V gene data show CDR1 as SGHTA and CDR2 as FQGNSA. Germline trimming cut 3 bases from V and 2 bases from J; bases unmatched to any gene: 6. As DNA, the CDR3 is TGTGCCAGCAGCTTGTCAGCGGGGGGCGTCACAGATACGCAGTATTTT. Amino acid sequence: CASSLSAGGVTDTQYF. The full variable domain, in which reference TRBV7-2 and TRBJ2-3 provide the parts outside the CDR3, is GAGVSQSPSNKVTEKGKDVELRCDPISGHTALYWYRQSLGQGLEFLIYFQGNSAPDKSGLPSDRFSAERTGGSVSTLTIQRTQQEDSAVYLCASSLSAGGVTDTQYFGPGTRLTVL.

Only a few counts were recorded for this clonotype. V and J are TRBV4-3 and TRBJ2-5; 9 bases match TRBD1. V was pared by 0 bases and J by 5 bases, with 4 bases of the junction left unmatched. The CDR3 runs to 15 residues. Looked up from germline, CDR1 is LGHNA and CDR2 is YSLEER. In nucleotides, the CDR3 is TGCGCCAGCAGCCAAGACTACAGGGGGCAGGAGACCCAGTACTTC. This gives the protein CASSQDYRGQETQYF.

The chain employs TRBV6-2 or TRBV6-3 and TRBJ2-4; no definite D call. CDR3 length equals 15 residues. Germline lookup yields CDR1 MNHEY and CDR2 SVGEGT. V lost 0 bases and J lost 6, with 12 bases in between. For the CDR3, the DNA is TGTGCCAGCAGTTACTCGCAGACCGTCGGAAACATTCAGTACTTC. This gives the protein CASSYSQTVGNIQYF.

The chain's CDR3 is CSRNWRDTQYF. The DNA of the CDR3 is TGCAGCAGGAATTGGAGGGATACGCAGTATTTT. The chain links TRBV20-1 to TRBJ2-3; a possible D gene is TRBD2 (5 bases). The CDR3 has 11 amino acids. Germline V gene sequence: CDR1 DFQATT, CDR2 SNEGSKA (reference sequence).

Only a few counts were recorded for this clonotype. The rearrangement uses TRBV7-6 and TRBJ1-1, with a weak D call TRBD1 (6 bases). Germline CDR1 reads SGHVS; CDR2 reads FNYEAQ. The V end lost 3 bases, the J end lost 4 bases, and 9 bases lay between the germline ends. The CDR3 runs 13 residues. The CDR3 DNA reads TGTGCCAGCAGCTTCGCAGGGGCCACTGAAGCTTTCTTT. It encodes CASSFAGATEAFF. Variable domain in full (rest from reference TRBV7-6 and TRBJ1-1): GAGVSQSPRYKVTKRGQDVALRCDPISGHVSLYWYRQALGQGPEFLTYFNYEAQQDKSGLPNDRFSAERPEGSISTLTIQRTEQRDSAMYRCASSFAGATEAFFGQGTRLTVV.

This clonotype was seen a handful of times. This chain links TRBV7-2 with TRBJ2-3, with D perhaps matching TRBD2 (5 bases). CDR1 is SGHTA and CDR2 is FQGNSA in the germline V gene. The CDR3 spans 14 residues. V was cut by 2 bases and J by 5 bases, with 11 bases left in between. DNA of the CDR3: TGTGCCAGCAGCTTATTAAGTGGAGGAGATACGCAGTATTTT. Its translation: CASSLLSGGDTQYF.

The rearrangement uses TRBV12-3 or TRBV12-4 and TRBJ2-7, with D unresolved. V dropped 7 bases and J dropped 4 bases, with 20 bases sitting between them. The CDR3 length is 15 residues. CDR3 protein: CASIHLPANGYEQYF. CDR3 DNA: TGTGCCAGCATCCATCTTCCGGCCAATGGTTACGAGCAGTACTTC.

In its sample, this clonotype was seen many times. J is TRBJ2-1 and V is TRBV4-3; 7 nucleotides align to TRBD1. The trim removed 3 bases at V and 0 bases at J, leaving 5 bases unmatched. Germline-derived CDR1 and CDR2 are LGHNA and YSLEER. This CDR3 comprises 16 residues. CDR3 bases: TGCGCCAGCAGCCACGGGACAGCTAGCTCCTACAATGAGCAGTTCTTC. This translates into CASSHGTASSYNEQFF.

This clonotype was seen ten or more times. CDR3 region: CASSPTGGAGANVLTF. CDR3 sequence (DNA): TGTGCCAGCAGTCCAACAGGGGGCGCTGGGGCCAACGTCCTGACTTTC. The chain couples TRBV12-3 or TRBV12-4 to TRBJ2-6; TRBD1 aligns across 9 bases. This CDR3 contains 16 residues. The ends lost 5 bases at V and 2 bases at J; junction bases unmatched: 4.

This clonotype has a handful of counts. The chain joins TRBV12-3 or TRBV12-4 to TRBJ1-6; D is perhaps TRBD1 (6 bases). The germline V and J ends were trimmed by 2 bases and 7 bases, with 12 bases remaining between them. The CDR3 covers 15 residues. The CDR3 reads CASSLSGRGNSPLHF. DNA for the CDR3: TGTGCCAGCAGTTTATCGGGCAGGGGAAATTCACCCCTCCACTTT.

The rearrangement joins TRBV20-1 to TRBJ2-3, with 10 bases that match TRBD2. CDR3 length: 14 amino acids. With 5 bases clipped from V and 4 bases from J, the junction kept 6 bases outside the gene matches. Looked up from germline, CDR1 is DFQATT and CDR2 is SNEGSKA (reference sequence). The CDR3 nucleotides read TGCAGTGCTGTTAGCGGGAGGACGTCAGATACGCAGTATTTT. This gives the protein CSAVSGRTSDTQYF.

This clonotype was counted ten times or more. The rearrangement joins TRBV5-1 to TRBJ2-1; the match to TRBD2 covers 8 bases. Germline values: CDR1 SGHRS, CDR2 YFSETQ. This CDR3 is built from 16 residues. After removal of 0 bases from V and 4 bases from J, the junction contained 6 bases not matched to a gene. The CDR3 is CASSLGLAGLYNEQFF. DNA for the CDR3: TGCGCCAGCAGCTTGGGGCTAGCGGGCTTATACAATGAGCAGTTCTTC.

This clonotype has only a few counts. The V gene is TRBV20-1, the J gene TRBJ1-1; tentative D call: TRBD1 (5 bases). CDR1 is DFQATT and CDR2 is SNEGSKA in the germline V gene (reference sequence). The CDR3 runs 14 residues. V was cut by 6 bases and J by 0 bases, with 14 bases left in between. The CDR3 is CSAVPGQMNTEAFF. DNA for the CDR3: TGCAGTGCGGTTCCAGGACAAATGAACACTGAAGCTTTCTTT.